Listed below are T cell receptor beta chains from one sample, sequenced in a study of blood T cell repertoires in COVID-19. Profiled with immunoSEQ multiplex PCR; TCRdb holds only in-frame clones, not every one. The sample includes roughly 130,000 clones, around 83% of them seen just once. The sample was peripheral blood. Receptors originate from a woman in her 50s with acute or convalescent COVID-19. CDR3s include the opening cysteine and the closing phenylalanine or tryptophan. D genes are given only for firm matches. Clone size, where shown, is once, few, many, or a class for clones that have expanded.

d_call: -; j_call: TRBJ1-1; v_call: TRBV12-3/TRBV12-4; clone_size: -; cdr3_aa: CASSNSIPTEAFF; cdr3_nt: TGTGCCAGCAGTAATTCAATCCCCACTGAAGCTTTCTTT
d_call: TRBD1; j_call: TRBJ2-7; v_call: TRBV5-1; clone_size: -; cdr3_aa: CASSKGSTQGAREQYF; cdr3_nt: TGCGCCAGCAGCAAGGGGTCAACACAGGGGGCGAGGGAGCAGTACTTC
d_call: TRBD1; j_call: TRBJ2-3; v_call: TRBV9; clone_size: few; cdr3_aa: CASSATGSLREYTQYF; cdr3_nt: TGTGCCAGCAGCGCGACAGGGTCTTTGAGGGAATATACGCAGTATTTT
d_call: TRBD1; j_call: TRBJ1-1; v_call: TRBV15; clone_size: -; cdr3_aa: CATSRELTGVGGTEAFF; cdr3_nt: TGTGCCACCAGCAGAGAGCTAACAGGGGTTGGTGGCACTGAAGCTTTCTTT
d_call: -; j_call: TRBJ1-3; v_call: TRBV6-5; clone_size: -; cdr3_aa: CASSSNPWSGGNTIYF; cdr3_nt: TGTGCCAGCAGTTCCAACCCGTGGTCCGGGGGAAACACCATATATTTT
d_call: TRBD2; j_call: TRBJ2-7; v_call: TRBV19; clone_size: -; cdr3_aa: CASSIDRRGAEDEQYF; cdr3_nt: TGTGCCAGTAGTATAGATCGGCGGGGGGCCGAGGACGAGCAGTACTTC
d_call: -; j_call: TRBJ1-2; v_call: TRBV6-1; clone_size: -; cdr3_aa: CASSEIGMTARRHTF; cdr3_nt: TGTGCCAGCAGTGAAATTGGCATGACGGCGCGGAGGCACACCTTC
d_call: -; j_call: TRBJ1-1; v_call: TRBV3-1/TRBV3-2; clone_size: -; cdr3_aa: CASSQDLTGTRNTEAFF; cdr3_nt: TGTGCCAGCAGCCAGGACCTAACCGGGACAAGGAACACTGAAGCTTTCTTT
d_call: -; j_call: TRBJ1-2; v_call: TRBV5-1; clone_size: once; cdr3_aa: CASRVEIDYGYTF; cdr3_nt: TGCGCCAGCCGCGTCGAGATCGACTATGGCTACACCTTC
d_call: -; j_call: TRBJ2-7; v_call: TRBV5-1; clone_size: -; cdr3_aa: CASSSELRSYEQYF; cdr3_nt: TGCGCCAGCAGCTCCGAGCTGAGGTCCTACGAGCAGTACTTC
d_call: TRBD1; j_call: TRBJ1-1; v_call: TRBV19; clone_size: once; cdr3_aa: CASGTGGGQKAFF; cdr3_nt: TGTGCCAGTGGTACAGGGGGCGGTCAGAAAGCTTTCTTT
d_call: TRBD1; j_call: TRBJ1-1; v_call: TRBV5-4; clone_size: -; cdr3_aa: CASSRPLGQGGTEAFF; cdr3_nt: TGTGCCAGCAGCCGCCCCCTCGGACAGGGCGGAACTGAAGCTTTCTTT
d_call: TRBD1; j_call: TRBJ1-1; v_call: TRBV7-9; clone_size: -; cdr3_aa: CASSSPGQGTEAFF; cdr3_nt: TGTGCCAGCAGCTCTCCGGGACAGGGTACTGAAGCTTTCTTT
d_call: TRBD1; j_call: TRBJ1-6; v_call: TRBV2; clone_size: -; cdr3_aa: CARDKTGLGNSPLHF; cdr3_nt: TGTGCCAGAGATAAGACAGGGCTTGGTAATTCACCCCTCCACTTT
d_call: TRBD1; j_call: TRBJ2-7; v_call: TRBV12-3/TRBV12-4; clone_size: -; cdr3_aa: CASSIIGGGEQYF; cdr3_nt: TGTGCCAGCAGTATAATAGGGGGCGGCGAGCAGTACTTC
d_call: -; j_call: TRBJ1-3; v_call: TRBV18; clone_size: many; cdr3_aa: CASSPPLSQNSGNTIYF; cdr3_nt: TGTGCCAGCTCACCACCGTTATCACAGAACTCTGGAAACACCATATATTTT
d_call: -; j_call: TRBJ1-3; v_call: TRBV9; clone_size: -; cdr3_aa: CASSVQDSSGNTIYF; cdr3_nt: TGTGCCAGCAGCGTACAAGACAGCTCTGGAAACACCATATATTTT
d_call: TRBD2; j_call: TRBJ2-5; v_call: TRBV7-6; clone_size: few; cdr3_aa: CASSSKLGLAGVGETQYF; cdr3_nt: TGTGCCAGCAGCTCAAAATTAGGACTAGCGGGGGTCGGTGAGACCCAGTACTTC
d_call: -; j_call: TRBJ1-4; v_call: TRBV21-1; clone_size: -; cdr3_aa: CASSNPKDSVNEKLFF; cdr3_nt: TGTGCCAGCAGCAACCCAAAGGACAGCGTTAATGAAAAACTGTTTTTT
d_call: -; j_call: TRBJ1-2; v_call: TRBV27; clone_size: -; cdr3_aa: CASKLVGAGGYTF; cdr3_nt: TGTGCCAGCAAACTGGTGGGGGCGGGTGGCTACACCTTC
d_call: -; j_call: TRBJ1-2; v_call: TRBV30; clone_size: -; cdr3_aa: CAWSVRGMSGYTF; cdr3_nt: TGTGCCTGGAGTGTCCGGGGAATGAGTGGCTACACCTTC
d_call: TRBD1; j_call: TRBJ2-7; v_call: TRBV6-5; clone_size: -; cdr3_aa: CASSPTGNGGEQYF; cdr3_nt: TGTGCCAGCAGCCCGACAGGGAATGGGGGCGAGCAGTACTTC
d_call: TRBD1; j_call: TRBJ1-1; v_call: TRBV6-5; clone_size: -; cdr3_aa: CASSLNRGNTEAFF; cdr3_nt: TGTGCCAGCAGTTTGAACAGGGGGAACACTGAAGCTTTCTTT
d_call: TRBD1; j_call: TRBJ1-1; v_call: TRBV12-5; clone_size: -; cdr3_aa: CASGLEHGTGYGEAFF; cdr3_nt: TGTGCTAGTGGTTTGGAGCACGGGACAGGGTATGGTGAAGCTTTCTTT
d_call: TRBD2; j_call: TRBJ2-7; v_call: TRBV6-5; clone_size: -; cdr3_aa: CAIRLAGGVYEQYF; cdr3_nt: TGTGCCATACGACTAGCGGGGGGTGTCTACGAGCAGTACTTC
d_call: -; j_call: TRBJ1-2; v_call: TRBV6-5; clone_size: -; cdr3_aa: CASSYLMEGNGYTF; cdr3_nt: TGTGCCAGCAGTTACCTAATGGAGGGAAATGGCTACACCTTC
d_call: TRBD2; j_call: TRBJ2-3; v_call: TRBV10-3; clone_size: -; cdr3_aa: CAITASGGTDTQYF; cdr3_nt: TGTGCCATCACGGCTAGCGGGGGCACAGATACGCAGTATTTT
d_call: TRBD1; j_call: TRBJ1-4; v_call: TRBV5-6; clone_size: -; cdr3_aa: CASSLPGTGPSNEKLFF; cdr3_nt: TGTGCCAGCAGCCTACCCGGGACAGGGCCCTCTAATGAAAAACTGTTTTTT
d_call: TRBD2; j_call: TRBJ2-3; v_call: TRBV6-2/TRBV6-3; clone_size: -; cdr3_aa: CASSYSTSGGPDASTDTQYF; cdr3_nt: TGTGCCAGCAGTTACTCGACTAGCGGGGGACCCGACGCTAGCACAGATACGCAGTATTTT
d_call: -; j_call: TRBJ1-2; v_call: TRBV3-1/TRBV3-2; clone_size: -; cdr3_aa: CASSQDPRAQGNYGYTF; cdr3_nt: TGTGCCAGCAGCCAAGACCCTCGAGCCCAGGGCAACTATGGCTACACCTTC
d_call: -; j_call: TRBJ1-3; v_call: TRBV5-6; clone_size: -; cdr3_aa: CASSLGQARLSGNTIYF; cdr3_nt: TGTGCCAGCAGCTTGGGACAGGCGCGCCTTTCTGGAAACACCATATATTTT
d_call: -; j_call: TRBJ1-4; v_call: TRBV19; clone_size: once; cdr3_aa: CASSTGLKLFF; cdr3_nt: TGTGCCAGTAGTACGGGACTAAAACTGTTTTTT
d_call: -; j_call: TRBJ1-6; v_call: TRBV27; clone_size: -; cdr3_aa: CASSLLVRGSYNSPLHF; cdr3_nt: TGTGCCAGCAGTTTGTTGGTCAGGGGCTCCTATAATTCACCCCTCCACTTT
d_call: -; j_call: TRBJ2-3; v_call: TRBV11-2; clone_size: -; cdr3_aa: CASSLILGGQDTQYF; cdr3_nt: TGTGCCAGCAGCTTAATACTAGGGGGTCAAGATACGCAGTATTTT
d_call: -; j_call: TRBJ1-3; v_call: TRBV6-2/TRBV6-3; clone_size: -; cdr3_aa: CATTPSSGNTIYF; cdr3_nt: TGTGCCACCACCCCGAGCTCTGGAAACACCATATATTTT
d_call: TRBD1; j_call: TRBJ2-6; v_call: TRBV5-6; clone_size: few; cdr3_aa: CASSLVGTGSYGANVLTF; cdr3_nt: TGTGCCAGCAGCTTGGTGGGGACAGGGTCTTATGGGGCCAACGTCCTGACTTTC
d_call: TRBD2; j_call: TRBJ2-1; v_call: TRBV9; clone_size: -; cdr3_aa: CASSAGLAGGYNEQFF; cdr3_nt: TGTGCCAGCAGCGCCGGACTAGCGGGGGGGTACAATGAGCAGTTCTTC
d_call: -; j_call: TRBJ1-5; v_call: TRBV7-2; clone_size: -; cdr3_aa: CASSSVAGVGNQPQHF; cdr3_nt: TGTGCCAGCAGCTCGGTCGCAGGGGTTGGCAATCAGCCCCAGCATTTT
d_call: -; j_call: TRBJ1-2; v_call: TRBV7-8; clone_size: -; cdr3_aa: CASSLGTGNNNYGYTF; cdr3_nt: TGTGCCAGCAGCTTAGGAACAGGGAACAATAACTATGGCTACACCTTC
d_call: TRBD1; j_call: TRBJ1-6; v_call: TRBV18; clone_size: -; cdr3_aa: CASSGDRNSPLHF; cdr3_nt: TGTGCCAGCTCAGGGGACAGAAATTCACCCCTCCACTTT
d_call: -; j_call: TRBJ1-5; v_call: TRBV15; clone_size: -; cdr3_aa: CATSANINQPQHF; cdr3_nt: TGTGCCACCAGTGCGAATATTAATCAGCCCCAGCATTTT
d_call: -; j_call: TRBJ1-2; v_call: TRBV5-4; clone_size: -; cdr3_aa: CASSFVNRRFYGYTF; cdr3_nt: TGTGCCAGCAGCTTTGTCAACCGTAGATTTTATGGCTACACCTTC
d_call: -; j_call: TRBJ1-1; v_call: TRBV5-1; clone_size: once; cdr3_aa: CASSSQGGEAFF; cdr3_nt: TGCGCCAGCAGCTCGCAGGGAGGTGAAGCTTTCTTT
d_call: -; j_call: TRBJ2-7; v_call: TRBV18; clone_size: few; cdr3_aa: CASSPGGDRSYEQYF; cdr3_nt: TGTGCCAGCTCACCAGGAGGGGATCGCTCCTACGAGCAGTACTTC
d_call: -; j_call: TRBJ1-2; v_call: TRBV19; clone_size: -; cdr3_aa: CASISQQGNYGYTF; cdr3_nt: TGTGCCAGCATATCACAACAGGGTAACTATGGCTACACCTTC
d_call: -; j_call: TRBJ1-2; v_call: TRBV19; clone_size: -; cdr3_aa: CASMDGGLAYGYTF; cdr3_nt: TGTGCCAGTATGGACGGGGGGCTGGCCTATGGCTACACCTTC
d_call: TRBD2; j_call: TRBJ2-7; v_call: TRBV19; clone_size: -; cdr3_aa: CASSIKPSGGIYEQYF; cdr3_nt: TGTGCCAGTAGTATAAAACCTAGCGGGGGGATTTACGAGCAGTACTTC
d_call: TRBD1; j_call: TRBJ1-6; v_call: TRBV2; clone_size: -; cdr3_aa: CASSQGTGNSPLHF; cdr3_nt: TGTGCCAGCAGCCAAGGGACAGGGAATTCACCCCTCCACTTT
d_call: TRBD2; j_call: TRBJ2-7; v_call: TRBV3-1/TRBV3-2; clone_size: once; cdr3_aa: CASSLGTGGHEQYF; cdr3_nt: TGTGCCAGCAGCCTCGGGACGGGAGGACACGAGCAGTACTTC
d_call: TRBD1; j_call: TRBJ2-1; v_call: TRBV11-2; clone_size: -; cdr3_aa: CASSLAGQGHEQFF; cdr3_nt: TGTGCCAGCAGCTTAGCGGGACAGGGGCATGAGCAGTTCTTC
d_call: -; j_call: TRBJ1-2; v_call: TRBV2; clone_size: -; cdr3_aa: CASSENGAYGYTF; cdr3_nt: TGTGCCAGCAGTGAAAATGGGGCTTATGGCTACACCTTC
d_call: TRBD1; j_call: TRBJ2-7; v_call: TRBV19; clone_size: -; cdr3_aa: CASSKPGTGRYEQYF; cdr3_nt: TGTGCCAGTAGTAAGCCCGGGACAGGGCGATACGAGCAGTACTTC
d_call: TRBD1; j_call: TRBJ1-3; v_call: TRBV2; clone_size: -; cdr3_aa: CASSLQGTNTIYF; cdr3_nt: TGTGCCAGCAGCCTACAGGGGACAAACACCATATATTTT
d_call: -; j_call: TRBJ1-2; v_call: TRBV5-4; clone_size: -; cdr3_aa: CASSTDSTNYGYTF; cdr3_nt: TGTGCCAGCAGCACCGACAGTACTAACTATGGCTACACCTTC
d_call: TRBD2; j_call: TRBJ2-7; v_call: TRBV5-1; clone_size: -; cdr3_aa: CASKTSGSPYEQYF; cdr3_nt: TGCGCCAGCAAAACTAGCGGGTCGCCCTACGAGCAGTACTTC
d_call: -; j_call: TRBJ1-6; v_call: TRBV6-2/TRBV6-3; clone_size: -; cdr3_aa: CASSDATGPGSPLHF; cdr3_nt: TGTGCCAGCAGTGATGCTACAGGGCCGGGCTCACCCCTCCACTTT
d_call: -; j_call: TRBJ2-7; v_call: TRBV24-1; clone_size: -; cdr3_aa: CATSANRGGSYEQYF; cdr3_nt: TGTGCCACCAGTGCTAACAGGGGGGGATCCTACGAGCAGTACTTC
d_call: -; j_call: TRBJ2-3; v_call: TRBV12-3/TRBV12-4; clone_size: -; cdr3_aa: CASSQMDTQYF; cdr3_nt: TGTGCCAGCAGTCAGATGGATACGCAGTATTTT
d_call: -; j_call: TRBJ1-2; v_call: TRBV5-1; clone_size: -; cdr3_aa: CASSFDRISGYTF; cdr3_nt: TGCGCCAGCAGCTTCGACAGGATTAGTGGCTACACCTTC